The next 12 T cell receptor beta chains were all read from a single sample in a study of cytomegalovirus exposure and HLA in healthy donors. Researchers ran the PCR with 60 Vbeta and 13 Jbeta primers. Here immunoSEQ multiplex PCR was the method, and the copy in TCRdb shows in-frame clones only, minus some. In the table there are about 130,000 clones, roughly four fifths of which are singletons. The source material was PBMCs. The receptor set was obtained from a man aged 50 or older in good health and CMV-seronegative.

The V gene is TRBV6-1, the J gene TRBJ2-5, with a weak D call TRBD1 (6 bases). This CDR3 has 13 residues. The ends were cut back, 4 bases at V and 5 bases at J, with 11 bases in the middle. Germline assignment: CDR1 MNHNS and CDR2 SASEGT. The CDR3 DNA reads as TGTGCCAGCAGTGTACAGGGCTCCGAGACCCAGTACTTC. Protein: CASSVQGSETQYF.

The chain combines TRBV13 with TRBJ2-3; 7 bases align to TRBD2. The ends lost 3 bases at V and 0 bases at J; junction bases unmatched: 9. The CDR3 length is 17 residues. Germline V lookup: CDR1 PRHDT, CDR2 FYEKMQ (reference sequence). CDR3 sequence (DNA): TGTGCCAGCAGCTTTTTTGGCGGGGGACCTAGCACAGATACGCAGTATTTT. It codes for CASSFFGGGPSTDTQYF.

This clone occurred a few times. The rearrangement uses TRBV5-4 and TRBJ2-7, with 11 bases fitting TRBD1. From germline, CDR1 is SGHNT and CDR2 YYREEE (reference sequence). This CDR3 comprises 15 residues. The ends lost 4 bases at V and 4 bases at J; junction bases unmatched: 7. This CDR3 reads CASSRPGQGVYEQYF. CDR3 coding DNA: TGTGCCAGCAGCCGGCCGGGACAGGGGGTGTACGAGCAGTACTTC.

This sequence joins TRBV5-1 and TRBJ1-4; the D gene is possibly TRBD1 (5 bases). V lost 0 bases and J 2 bases, leaving 5 bases between the germline ends. Per the germline V gene, CDR1 is SGHRS and CDR2 is YFSETQ. CDR3 length equals 14 residues. Here the CDR3 DNA reads TGCGCCAGCAGCTTGGCAGGGACTAATGAAAAACTGTTTTTT. Translating it yields CASSLAGTNEKLFF.

The CDR3 coding sequence is TGTGCCAGTAGTCCCCAACAGGAGCCGAACACTGAAGCTTTCTTT. Its protein is CASSPQQEPNTEAFF. The chain uses TRBV19 and TRBJ1-1; TRBD1 is a possible D gene (5 bases). V was clipped by 5 bases and J by 1 base, with 14 bases between them. The germline V gene has CDR1 LNHDA and CDR2 SQIVND (reference sequence). The CDR3 sequence is 15 residues long.

This clone came up a few times. This chain joins TRBV7-2 and TRBJ2-7, with D unclear. Trimming left V 2 bases short and J 3 bases short, with 11 bases between. Germline V lookup: CDR1 SGHTA, CDR2 FQGNSA. The CDR3 spans 14 residues. DNA of the CDR3: TGTGCCAGCAGCTTATCTGCCAGATACTACGAGCAGTACTTC. Protein: CASSLSARYYEQYF.

CDR3 loop: CAVSGEFNTEAFF. As DNA, the CDR3 is TGTGCCGTCTCTGGGGAGTTTAACACTGAAGCTTTCTTT. V is TRBV10-3 and J is TRBJ1-1; D unclear. The length of the CDR3 is 13 residues. Trimming left V 11 bases short and J 2 bases short, with 15 bases between. Germline assignment: CDR1 ENHRY and CDR2 SYGVKD.

V usage is TRBV29-1 and J usage is TRBJ1-2; 11 nucleotides line up with TRBD1. Germline CDR1 and CDR2: SQVTM and ANQGSEA. After removal of 5 bases from V and 8 bases from J, the junction contained 13 bases not matched to a gene. The CDR3 covers 15 residues. CDR3 coding DNA: TGCAGCGTTCTTACCCCGGGACAGGGGGATCGAGGCTACACCTTC. Its translation: CSVLTPGQGDRGYTF.

A remark on this clone: Lacking the conserved final phenylalanine or tryptophan, this CDR3 likely reflects a read error. The rearrangement joins TRBV27 to TRBJ1-6; TRBD1 matches 7 bases. This CDR3 spans 15 amino acids. Trimming at V came to 5 bases and at J to 4 bases, leaving 5 bases not matched to a gene. Per germline, CDR1 MNHEY and CDR2 SMNVEV (reference sequence). CDR3 region: CASSNGQEYNSPLHL. CDR3 in DNA: TGTGCCAGCAGTAACGGACAGGAATATAATTCACCCCTCCACCTT.

The J gene is TRBJ2-5, the V gene TRBV7-6; perhaps TRBD2 as D (5 bases). The ends were cut back, 5 bases at V and 4 bases at J, with 20 bases in the middle. Germline-derived CDR1 and CDR2 are SGHVS and FNYEAQ. This CDR3 region has 16 residues. The CDR3 protein is CASSHRRHEAGETQYF. The CDR3 DNA sequence: TGTGCCAGCAGCCACCGGAGGCATGAAGCAGGAGAGACCCAGTACTTC.

V usage is TRBV6-1 and J usage is TRBJ1-1; D is unclear. Germline-derived CDR1 and CDR2 are MNHNS and SASEGT. V was clipped by 5 bases and J by 3 bases, with 7 bases between them. The CDR3 runs to 12 residues. This CDR3 is CASSSGYTEAFF. CDR3 nucleotide sequence: TGTGCCAGCAGTTCAGGATACACTGAAGCTTTCTTT.

This clone was detected once. The CDR3 loop reads CASSLGEGRGSYEQYF. The CDR3 DNA follows: TGTGCCAGCAGCTTAGGGGAGGGTAGGGGTTCGTACGAGCAGTACTTC. The chain is built from TRBV7-8 and TRBJ2-7; the match to TRBD2 covers 7 bases. Germline-derived CDR1 and CDR2 are SGHVS and FQNEAQ. V gave up 1 base and J gave up 4 bases; unmatched junction bases: 10. The CDR3 loop spans 16 amino acids. The full variable domain, rest sourced from reference TRBV7-8 and TRBJ2-7, is GAGVSQSPRYKVAKRGQDVALRCDPISGHVSLFWYQQALGQGPEFLTYFQNEAQLDKSGLPSDRFFAERPEGSVSTLKIQRTQQEDSAVYLCASSLGEGRGSYEQYFGPGTRLTVT.